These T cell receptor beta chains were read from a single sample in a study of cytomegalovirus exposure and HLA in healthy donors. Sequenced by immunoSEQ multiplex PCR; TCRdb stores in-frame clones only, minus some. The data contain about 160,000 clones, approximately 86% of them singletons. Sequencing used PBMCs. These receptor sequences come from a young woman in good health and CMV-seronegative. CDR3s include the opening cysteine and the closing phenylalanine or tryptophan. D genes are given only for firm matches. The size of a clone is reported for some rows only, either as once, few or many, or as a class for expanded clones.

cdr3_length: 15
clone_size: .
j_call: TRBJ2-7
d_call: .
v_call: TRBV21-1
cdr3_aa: CASRRGGLGSYEQYF
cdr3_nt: TGTGCCAGCAGACGCGGCGGGCTGGGCTCCTACGAGCAGTACTTC

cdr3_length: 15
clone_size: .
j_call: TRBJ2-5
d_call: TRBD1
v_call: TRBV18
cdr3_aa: CASSQSTGGQETQYF
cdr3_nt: TGTGCCAGCTCCCAATCAACAGGGGGCCAAGAGACCCAGTACTTC

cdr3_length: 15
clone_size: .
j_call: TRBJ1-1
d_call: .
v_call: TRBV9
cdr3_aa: CASSVVREWGEEAFF
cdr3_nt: TGTGCCAGCAGCGTAGTCAGGGAATGGGGGGAAGAAGCTTTCTTT

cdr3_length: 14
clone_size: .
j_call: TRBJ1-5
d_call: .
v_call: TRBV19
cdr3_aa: CATSIQVSNQPQHF
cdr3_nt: TGTGCCACCTCGATACAGGTTAGCAATCAGCCCCAGCATTTT

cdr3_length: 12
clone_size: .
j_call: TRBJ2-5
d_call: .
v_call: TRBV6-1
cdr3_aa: CASSERGETQYF
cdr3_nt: TGTGCCAGCAGTGAACGAGGGGAGACCCAGTACTTC

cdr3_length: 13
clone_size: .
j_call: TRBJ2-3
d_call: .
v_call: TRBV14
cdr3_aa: CASRRQGADTQYF
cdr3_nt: TGTGCCAGCAGGCGTCAGGGTGCAGATACGCAGTATTTT

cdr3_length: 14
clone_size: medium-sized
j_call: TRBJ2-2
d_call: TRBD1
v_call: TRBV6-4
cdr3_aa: CASSVTGEGGELFF
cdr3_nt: TGTGCCAGCAGTGTGACAGGGGAAGGCGGGGAGCTGTTTTTT

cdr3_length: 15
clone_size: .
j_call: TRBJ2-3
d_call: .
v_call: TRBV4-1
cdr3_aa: CASSQSLPRGDTQYF
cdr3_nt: TGCGCCAGCAGCCAATCCTTGCCTCGGGGAGATACGCAGTATTTT

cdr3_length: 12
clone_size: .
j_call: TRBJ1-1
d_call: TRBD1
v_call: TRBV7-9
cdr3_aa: CASRGTVNSAFF
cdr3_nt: TGTGCCAGCAGAGGGACAGTCAATTCAGCTTTCTTT

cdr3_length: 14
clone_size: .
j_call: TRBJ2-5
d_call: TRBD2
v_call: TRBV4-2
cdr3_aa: CASSQPSGSETQYF
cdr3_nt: TGTGCCAGCAGCCAACCTAGCGGGAGTGAGACCCAGTACTTC

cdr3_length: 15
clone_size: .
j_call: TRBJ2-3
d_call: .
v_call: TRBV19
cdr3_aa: CASSTAGTSTDTQYF
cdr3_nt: TGTGCCAGTAGTACGGCCGGGACTAGCACAGATACGCAGTATTTT

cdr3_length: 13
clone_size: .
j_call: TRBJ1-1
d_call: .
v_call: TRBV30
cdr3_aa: CAWSVQGYTEAFF
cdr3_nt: TGTGCCTGGAGTGTCCAGGGTTACACTGAAGCTTTCTTT

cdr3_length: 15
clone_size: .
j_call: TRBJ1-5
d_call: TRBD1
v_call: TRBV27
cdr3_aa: CASSPGQGGNQPQHF
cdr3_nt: TGTGCCAGCAGCCCCGGACAGGGAGGCAATCAGCCCCAGCATTTT

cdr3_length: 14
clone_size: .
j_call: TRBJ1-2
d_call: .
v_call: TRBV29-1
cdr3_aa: CSVGGTGMDYGYTF
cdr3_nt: TGCAGCGTTGGCGGCACAGGGATGGACTATGGCTACACCTTC

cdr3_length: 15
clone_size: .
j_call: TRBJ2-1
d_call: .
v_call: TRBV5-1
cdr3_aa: CASSFDSSSYNEQFF
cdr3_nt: TGCGCCAGCAGCTTCGACAGCTCCTCCTACAATGAGCAGTTCTTC

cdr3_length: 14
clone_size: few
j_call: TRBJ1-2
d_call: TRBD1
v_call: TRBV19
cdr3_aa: CASSGTGTNYGYTF
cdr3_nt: TGTGCCAGTAGTGGGACAGGAACTAACTATGGCTACACCTTC

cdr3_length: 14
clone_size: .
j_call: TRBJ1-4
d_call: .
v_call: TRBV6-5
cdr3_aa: CASSFRWEDEKLFF
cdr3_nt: TGTGCCAGCAGTTTCAGGTGGGAGGATGAAAAACTGTTTTTT

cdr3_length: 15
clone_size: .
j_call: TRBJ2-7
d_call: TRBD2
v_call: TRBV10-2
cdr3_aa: CARTIIQGLARCKYF
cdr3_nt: TGCGCCAGGACTATAATCCAGGGACTAGCCCGTTGCAAGTACTTC

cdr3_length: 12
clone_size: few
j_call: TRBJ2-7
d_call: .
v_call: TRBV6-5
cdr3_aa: CASNITWYEQYF
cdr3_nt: TGTGCCAGCAACATCACGTGGTACGAGCAGTACTTC

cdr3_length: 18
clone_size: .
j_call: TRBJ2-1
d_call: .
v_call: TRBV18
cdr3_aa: CASSPPGRPSADNNEQFF
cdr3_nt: TGTGCCAGCTCACCCCCCGGTCGTCCTAGCGCCGATAACAATGAGCAGTTCTTC

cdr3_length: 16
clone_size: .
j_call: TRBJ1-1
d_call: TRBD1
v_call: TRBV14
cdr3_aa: CASSPLGTGPLKGAFF
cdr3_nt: TGTGCCAGCAGCCCGCTCGGGACAGGGCCCCTCAAGGGTGCTTTCTTT

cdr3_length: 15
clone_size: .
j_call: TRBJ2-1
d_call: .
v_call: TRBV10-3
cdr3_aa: CAISESLLGGDEQFF
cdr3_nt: TGTGCCATCAGTGAGTCACTGCTCGGCGGGGATGAGCAGTTCTTC

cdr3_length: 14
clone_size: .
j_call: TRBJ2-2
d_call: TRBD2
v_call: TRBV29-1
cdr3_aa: CSVPGRGGTGELFF
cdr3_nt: TGCAGCGTCCCCGGGCGGGGGGGGACCGGGGAGCTGTTTTTT

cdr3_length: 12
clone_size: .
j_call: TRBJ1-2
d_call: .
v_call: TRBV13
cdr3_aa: CASSVKDRPYTF
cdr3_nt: TGTGCCAGCAGCGTCAAGGACAGACCCTACACCTTC

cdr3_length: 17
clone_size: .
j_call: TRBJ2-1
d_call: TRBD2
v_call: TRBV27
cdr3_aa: CASSPWGGEDSYNEQFF
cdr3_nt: TGTGCCAGCAGTCCCTGGGGGGGGGAGGACTCCTACAATGAGCAGTTCTTC

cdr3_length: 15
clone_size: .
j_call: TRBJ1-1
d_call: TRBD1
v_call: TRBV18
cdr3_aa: CASSRRQGSRSEAFF
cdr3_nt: TGTGCCAGCTCCCGGAGACAGGGTAGTAGATCTGAAGCTTTCTTT

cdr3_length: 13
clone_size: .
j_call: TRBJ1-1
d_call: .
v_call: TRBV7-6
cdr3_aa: CASSLGVLAEAFF
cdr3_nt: TGTGCCAGCAGCTTAGGGGTGCTAGCTGAAGCTTTCTTT

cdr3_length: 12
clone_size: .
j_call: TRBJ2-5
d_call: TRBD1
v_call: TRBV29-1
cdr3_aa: CSARQGKETQYF
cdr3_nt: TGCAGCGCGCGACAGGGGAAAGAGACCCAGTACTTC

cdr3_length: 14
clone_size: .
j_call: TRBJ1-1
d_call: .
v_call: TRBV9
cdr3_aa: CASSVVPVNTEAFF
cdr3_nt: TGTGCCAGCAGCGTAGTGCCGGTGAACACTGAAGCTTTCTTT

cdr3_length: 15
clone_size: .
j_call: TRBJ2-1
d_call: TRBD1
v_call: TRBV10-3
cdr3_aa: CATFPGTGLRSEQFF
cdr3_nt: TGTGCCACCTTCCCCGGGACAGGGCTAAGGTCCGAGCAGTTCTTC

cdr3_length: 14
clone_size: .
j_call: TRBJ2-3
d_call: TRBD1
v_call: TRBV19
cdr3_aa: CASSGRQGADTQYF
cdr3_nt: TGTGCCAGTAGTGGACGACAGGGAGCAGATACGCAGTATTTT

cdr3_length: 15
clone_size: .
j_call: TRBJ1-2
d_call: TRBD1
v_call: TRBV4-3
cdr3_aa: CASSQYHRGNYGYTF
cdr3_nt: TGCGCCAGCAGCCAATACCACAGGGGAAACTATGGCTACACCTTC

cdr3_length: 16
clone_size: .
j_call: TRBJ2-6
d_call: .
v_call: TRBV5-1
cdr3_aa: CASTSAAKAGANVLTF
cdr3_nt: TGCGCCAGCACGTCGGCAGCGAAAGCTGGGGCCAACGTCCTGACTTTC

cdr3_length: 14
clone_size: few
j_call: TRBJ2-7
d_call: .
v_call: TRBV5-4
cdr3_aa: CASSAPGLPGEQYF
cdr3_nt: TGTGCCAGCAGCGCTCCGGGACTGCCGGGCGAGCAGTACTTC

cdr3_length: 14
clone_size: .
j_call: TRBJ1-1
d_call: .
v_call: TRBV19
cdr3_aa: CASSIRGLRPAAFF
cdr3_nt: TGTGCCAGTAGTATAAGGGGACTTCGCCCCGCCGCTTTCTTT

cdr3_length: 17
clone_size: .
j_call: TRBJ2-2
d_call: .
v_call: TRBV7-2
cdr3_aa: CASSLSQGIWNTGELFF
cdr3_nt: TGTGCCAGCAGCTTAAGTCAGGGGATATGGAACACCGGGGAGCTGTTTTTT

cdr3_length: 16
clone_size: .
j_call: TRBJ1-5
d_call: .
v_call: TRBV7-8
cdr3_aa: CASSLDLGDFNQPQHF
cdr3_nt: TGTGCCAGCAGCTTAGATCTAGGAGACTTCAATCAGCCCCAGCATTTT

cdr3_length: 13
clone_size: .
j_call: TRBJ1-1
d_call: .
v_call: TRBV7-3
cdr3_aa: CASSLTLYTEAFF
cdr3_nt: TGTGCCAGCAGCTTAACCCTGTACACTGAAGCTTTCTTT

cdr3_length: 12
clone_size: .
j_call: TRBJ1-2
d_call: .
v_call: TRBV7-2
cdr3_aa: CASRPGEEGYTF
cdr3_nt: TGTGCCAGCAGACCAGGGGAAGAAGGCTACACCTTC

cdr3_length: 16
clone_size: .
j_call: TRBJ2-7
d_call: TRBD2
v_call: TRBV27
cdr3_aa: CASSRTSGLPSYEQYF
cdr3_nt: TGTGCCAGCAGTCGGACTAGCGGACTTCCCTCCTACGAGCAGTACTTC

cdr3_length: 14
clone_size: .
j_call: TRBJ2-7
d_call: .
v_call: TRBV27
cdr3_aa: CASSWRGTPYEQYF
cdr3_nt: TGTGCCAGCAGTTGGAGGGGCACCCCCTACGAGCAGTACTTC

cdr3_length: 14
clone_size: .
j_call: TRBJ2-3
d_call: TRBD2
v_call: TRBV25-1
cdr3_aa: CASSESSGRDTQYF
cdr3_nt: TGTGCCAGCAGTGAATCTAGCGGGAGAGATACGCAGTATTTT

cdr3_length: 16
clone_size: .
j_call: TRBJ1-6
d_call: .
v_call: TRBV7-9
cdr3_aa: CASSLGATVYNSPLHF
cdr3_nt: TGTGCCAGCAGCTTAGGAGCGACGGTCTATAATTCACCCCTCCACTTT

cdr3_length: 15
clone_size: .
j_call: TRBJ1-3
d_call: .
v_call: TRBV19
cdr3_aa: CASSMAHLSGNTIYF
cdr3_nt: TGTGCCAGTAGTATGGCACACCTCTCTGGAAACACCATATATTTT